These 20 T cell receptor beta chains originate from one sample sequenced in a study of control samples from healthy donors and cancer patients. Sequencing was performed with immunoSEQ multiplex PCR; in TCRdb, only in-frame clones are kept and a portion is missing. The table shows about 72,000 clones, with almost 95% occurring only once. The sequenced material came from blood. Source of these receptors: a woman aged 55-75 years in good health.

This chain uses TRBV30 with TRBJ2-1; 10 positions agree with TRBD2. The V segment lost 8 bases and the J segment 5 bases; nucleotides outside the gene matches: 18. Per germline, CDR1 GTSNPN and CDR2 SVGIG (reference sequence). The CDR3 runs to 17 residues. CDR3 loop: CAGNGWLAGDPHNEQFF. CDR3 nucleotides: TGTGCCGGAAACGGATGGCTAGCGGGAGACCCCCACAATGAGCAGTTCTTC.

The CDR3 reads CATSDRTTPCALHF. In DNA, the CDR3 is TGTGCCACCAGTGACCGAACGACCCCCTGCGCCCTCCACTTT. This chain uses TRBV24-1 with TRBJ1-6, with D unresolved. The CDR3 consists of 14 residues. Germline assignment: CDR1 KGHDR and CDR2 SFDVKD. V was shortened by 4 bases and J by 14 bases, with 17 bases between the two germline ends.

This clone came up once. The CDR3 nucleotides read TGCGCCAGCAGCTTGCACTCGGGAGGTAACACCGGGGAGCTGTTTTTT. Protein: CASSLHSGGNTGELFF. V and J are TRBV5-1 and TRBJ2-2; TRBD2 aligns across 7 bases. There are 16 residues in the CDR3. Trimming at V came to 1 base and at J to 2 bases, leaving 5 bases not matched to a gene. Germline CDR1 SGHRS, CDR2 YFSETQ.

This clone was seen a single time. The J gene is TRBJ2-3, the V gene TRBV3-1 (or the pseudogene TRBV3-2); TRBD2 aligns across 7 bases. The CDR3 sequence is 14 residues long. Germline-derived CDR1 and CDR2 are LGHDT and YNNKEL (reference sequence). With V trimmed by 4 bases and J by 4 bases, 5 bases remained unmatched. The CDR3, as DNA: TGTGCCAGCAGCCGGTGGCTAGCGGCAGATACGCAGTATTTT. Protein sequence: CASSRWLAADTQYF.

This clone has just one count. The V and J genes are TRBV7-9 and TRBJ1-1; a possible D gene is TRBD1 (6 bases). The CDR3 totals 14 residues. Trimming took 2 bases from V and 6 from J, leaving 13 bases between them. Germline CDR1 reads SEHNR; CDR2 reads FQNEAQ (reference sequence). CDR3 sequence: CASSLRGASAEAFF. The CDR3 DNA reads as TGTGCCAGCAGCTTAAGGGGGGCTAGTGCTGAAGCTTTCTTT.

The V gene is TRBV28, the J gene TRBJ2-3; TRBD2 is a possible D gene (6 bases). The germline V and J ends were trimmed by 6 bases and 3 bases, with 22 bases remaining between them. Germline V CDR1 and CDR2: MDHEN, SYDVKM. The CDR3 contains 17 residues. For the CDR3, the DNA is TGTGCCAGCAGCCCGCCCGCTCAGGGTGGGGGGACAGATACGCAGTATTTT. This translates into CASSPPAQGGGTDTQYF.

This chain links TRBV6-5 with TRBJ1-2, with D perhaps matching TRBD1 (5 bases). Germline V gene data show CDR1 as MNHEY and CDR2 as SVGAGI. CDR3 length equals 15 residues. The V end lost 2 bases, the J end lost 0 bases, and 10 bases lay between the germline ends. This chain's CDR3 is CASSYTQGANYGYTF. For the CDR3, the DNA is TGTGCCAGCAGTTACACCCAGGGAGCTAACTATGGCTACACCTTC.

Notes on this clone: Different DNA sequences within this sample yield the same CDR3. V and J are TRBV28 and TRBJ2-5; possibly TRBD2 for D (6 bases). The V end was cut by 5 bases, the J end by 2 bases, with 9 bases between. Germline CDR1 and CDR2: MDHEN and SYDVKM. The CDR3 totals 13 residues. CDR3 loop: CASSPGLQETQYF. CDR3 nucleotide sequence: TGTGCCAGCAGTCCGGGACTGCAAGAGACCCAGTACTTC.

The V call is TRBV10-2, the J call TRBJ2-1, with a possible D match to TRBD2 (5 bases). Germline CDR1 reads WSHSY; CDR2 reads SAAADI. This CDR3 is 14 amino acids long. Trimming took off 1 base at V and 7 bases at J, with 11 bases between the two ends. CDR3 region: CASSEFMGRNEQFF. In DNA form, the CDR3 reads TGCGCCAGCAGTGAGTTTATGGGGAGAAATGAGCAGTTCTTC.

The chain joins TRBV4-3 to TRBJ1-1; no clear D. The germline V and J ends were trimmed by 5 bases and 0 bases, with 7 bases remaining between them. The CDR3 loop spans 13 amino acids. Germline lookup yields CDR1 LGHNA and CDR2 YSLEER. The CDR3 DNA is TGCGCCAGCAGCGGGCAGATGAACACTGAAGCTTTCTTT. Encoded protein: CASSGQMNTEAFF.

The chain recombines TRBV19 with TRBJ1-6, with a possible D match to TRBD1 (6 bases). The CDR3 is 15 residues long. V dropped 3 bases and J dropped 7 bases, with 13 bases sitting between them. Germline V CDR1 and CDR2: LNHDA, SQIVND (reference sequence). This CDR3 reads CASSIKADRNSPLHF. CDR3 nucleotides: TGTGCCAGTAGTATTAAGGCGGACAGAAATTCACCCCTCCACTTT.

The CDR3 sequence: CSVEDPRTGNTIYF. The CDR3 DNA reads TGCAGCGTTGAAGATCCCAGGACCGGAAACACCATATATTTT. The chain is built from TRBV29-1 and TRBJ1-3; no firm D call. Germline V CDR1 and CDR2: SQVTM, ANQGSEA. The CDR3 totals 14 residues. V was pared by 0 bases and J by 4 bases, with 10 bases between.

The chain employs TRBV19 and TRBJ2-2, with unresolved D. Germline assignment: CDR1 LNHDA and CDR2 SQIVND (reference sequence). V lost 1 base and J lost 1, with 4 bases in between. CDR3 length equals 14 residues. In nucleotides, the CDR3 is TGTGCCAGTAGTATAGGAATGAACACCGGGGAGCTGTTTTTT. As protein: CASSIGMNTGELFF.

A remark on this clone: This is likely a read error, given that the CDR3 carries no conserved phenylalanine or tryptophan at its end. V usage is TRBV4-3 and J usage is TRBJ2-4; D gene uncertain. Germline CDR1 LGHNA, CDR2 YSLEER. V dropped 5 bases and J dropped 1 base, with 12 bases sitting between them. The CDR3 has 15 amino acids. CDR3 nucleotides: TGCGCCAGCAGCGACGTTGGGGTGGCCAAAAACATTCAGTACCTC. It translates to CASSDVGVAKNIQYL.

The chain is built from TRBV7-2 and TRBJ2-1; D remains unclear. CDR1 and CDR2 from the germline V gene are SGHTA and FQGNSA. The V end lost 7 bases, the J end lost 4 bases, and 17 bases lay between the germline ends. The CDR3 loop spans 15 amino acids. The DNA of the CDR3 is TGTGCCAGCACCGCTAGTGGTAGTAATTACAATGAGCAGTTCTTC. Translated: CASTASGSNYNEQFF.

CDR3 amino acids: CASSYGGSSYNSPLHF. CDR3 DNA sequence: TGTGCCAGCAGTTACGGTGGGAGCTCCTATAATTCACCCCTCCACTTT. The rearrangement links TRBV6-5 to TRBJ1-6; D is ambiguous. Between the trimmed V and J ends, which lost 2 bases and 0 bases, there was a span of 8 bases. Germline CDR1 MNHEY, CDR2 SVGAGI. The CDR3 is 16 residues long.

This clone was counted once. The chain links TRBV20-1 to TRBJ2-1; 8 bases map to TRBD2. This CDR3 spans 16 amino acids. V shed 3 bases and J 3 bases; nucleotides not matched to a gene: 10. Germline V CDR1 and CDR2: DFQATT, SNEGSKA (reference sequence). The CDR3 DNA is TGCAGTGCTAGTTTTATAGCGGGAAGGGTCTACAATGAGCAGTTCTTC. This encodes CSASFIAGRVYNEQFF.

This chain connects TRBV2 to TRBJ2-7; no clear D gene. The CDR3 has 15 amino acids. V lost 1 base, J lost 2 bases, and 12 bases lay in between. Germline V gene data show CDR1 as SNHLY and CDR2 as FYNNEI. CDR3 sequence reads: CASSEGADVTYEQYF. In DNA, the CDR3 is TGTGCCAGCAGTGAAGGGGCGGATGTGACCTACGAGCAGTACTTC.

V and J are TRBV5-1 and TRBJ2-6; 9 bases line up with TRBD1. The germline V gene encodes CDR1 SGHRS and CDR2 YFSETQ. CDR3 length equals 18 residues. With 4 bases clipped from V and 0 bases from J, the junction kept 8 bases outside the gene matches. DNA for the CDR3: TGCGCCAGCAGCGGTCCGGGACAGGGAGTCTCTGGGGCCAACGTCCTGACTTTC. Translated: CASSGPGQGVSGANVLTF.

The CDR3 DNA reads as TGTGCCAGCAGTTTGTCTGGGACTAGCGGGAGCTACGAGCAGTACTTC. It codes for CASSLSGTSGSYEQYF. V and J are TRBV28 and TRBJ2-7; 14 bases are a match to TRBD2. The CDR3 covers 16 residues. CDR1 and CDR2 (germline): MDHEN, SYDVKM. V shed 3 bases and J 3 bases; nucleotides not matched to a gene: 4.